Sequencing of this T cell receptor beta chain was carried out in a study of blood T cell repertoires in COVID-19 (dated by TCRdb to 2020 to 2021). Concerning the study at large: Samples covering the acute and convalescent phases of COVID-19 were provided by collaborators in the United States, Italy and Spain. The prospective study material was composed of cDNA or gDNA derived from T cells, B-cell-depleted T cells, or PBMCs. The dataset comprised deeply sampled blood TCRbeta repertoires from subjects exposed to, actively infected with, or recovered from COVID-19. A freely available public database, intended as a resource for researchers studying the immune response to SARS-CoV-2, is where the repertoires were released. Samples were obtained from the ongoing ImmuneRACE study (first 160 participants) and from over 1,000 subjects provided by 6 global collaborators. Sample metadata almost always included a de-identified subject ID, COVID-19 status, age in years and sex. Where HLA class I and class II types were available, the types were taken from metadata supplied by the sample provider, not from assay-based typing.

The germline V end is reduced by 7 bases and the J end by 2 bases; junction bases left unmatched: 4. From cysteine to phenylalanine, the CDR3 is 13 amino acids long. The only DNA kept is the CDR3, 39 bases in frame from the first base. The germline V gene encodes CDR1 LNHDA and CDR2 SQIVND (reference sequence). Participants in the prospective study were enrolled through a virtual design, were aged about 18 to 100 years, and lived in 24 United States geographic areas. In the prospective study, cohorts were assigned on the basis of participant-reported clinical history obtained from a screening survey and a study questionnaire. Each participant in the prospective study had whole blood, serum and a nasopharyngeal or oropharyngeal swab collected by mobile phlebotomists. Additional blood draws and questionnaires over an approximately 2-month period could optionally be provided by prospective study participants. Blood samples from the prospective study were shipped frozen or at room temperature prior to DNA extraction.

The paper as a whole reports these results and caveats: The amount of clinical and demographic metadata varied by source and participant and was provided uncurated.

TCRbeta CDR3 regions were amplified from genomic DNA using the immunoSEQ Assay, a bias-controlled multiplex PCR. Concerning the study's data processing: The number of nucleated cells in each sample was estimated by amplification of reference gene primers within the assay. To quantify the absolute abundance of each unique TCRbeta CDR3 rearrangement, sequence reads were collapsed and filtered. Productive Simpson clonality was computed per sample as the square root of Simpson's diversity index over productive rearrangements. TCRdb obtained this table from immuneACCESS and retained in-frame rearrangements with V and J assigned. These tables miss some clones; where compared with another copy, unresolved V genes account for less than half of the shortfall, and the remainder is unexplained. That table supplies the V and J calls and clone size; D and trimming were determined from the DNA. The sample yields some 260,000 clones; 87% were counted once. The top ten clonotypes cover 6% to 7% of the sample.

This clone was recorded a few times. Its antigen has not been determined. Per-nucleotide qualities are absent, and no much larger clonotype sits a single base away. Material: PBMCs or T cells enriched from blood (not recorded which). The source is a young woman with acute COVID-19. The rearrangement combines TRBV19 with TRBJ1-1; 7 bases in the junction line up with TRBD1. CDR3 loop: CASTDRINTEAFF. The DNA sequence is as follows: TGTGCCAGTACGGACAGGATAAACACTGAAGCTTTCTTT.